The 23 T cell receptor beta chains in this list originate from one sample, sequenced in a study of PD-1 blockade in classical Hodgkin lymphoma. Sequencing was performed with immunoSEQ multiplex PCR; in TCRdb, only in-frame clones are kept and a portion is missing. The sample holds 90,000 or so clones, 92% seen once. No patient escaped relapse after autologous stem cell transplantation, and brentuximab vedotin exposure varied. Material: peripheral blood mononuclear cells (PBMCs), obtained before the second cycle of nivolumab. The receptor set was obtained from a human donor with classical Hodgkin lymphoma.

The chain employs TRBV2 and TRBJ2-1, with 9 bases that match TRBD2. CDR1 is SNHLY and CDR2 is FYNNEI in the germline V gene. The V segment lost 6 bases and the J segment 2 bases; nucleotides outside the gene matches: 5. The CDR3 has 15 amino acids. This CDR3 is CASRASGKPYNEQFF. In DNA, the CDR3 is TGTGCCAGCAGAGCTAGCGGGAAACCCTACAATGAGCAGTTCTTC.

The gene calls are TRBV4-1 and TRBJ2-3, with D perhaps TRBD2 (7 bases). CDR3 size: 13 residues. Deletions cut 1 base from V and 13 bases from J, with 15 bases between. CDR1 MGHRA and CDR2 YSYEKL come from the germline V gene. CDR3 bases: TGCGCCAGCAGCCAAGTTTCGGCGGGGGCCGAGTATTTT. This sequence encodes CASSQVSAGAEYF.

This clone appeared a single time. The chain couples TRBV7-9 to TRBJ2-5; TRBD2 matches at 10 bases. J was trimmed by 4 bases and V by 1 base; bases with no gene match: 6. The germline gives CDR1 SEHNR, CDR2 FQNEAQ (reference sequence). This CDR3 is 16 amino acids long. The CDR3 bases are TGTGCCAGCAGCTTAGGAGCTAGCGGGAGCTCAGAGACCCAGTACTTC. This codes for CASSLGASGSSETQYF.

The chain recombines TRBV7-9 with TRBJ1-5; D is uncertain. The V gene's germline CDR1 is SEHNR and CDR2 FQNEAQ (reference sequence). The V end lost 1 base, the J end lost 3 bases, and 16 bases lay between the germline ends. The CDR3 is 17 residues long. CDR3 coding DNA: TGTGCCAGCAGCTTAGATCAAGGTCCTCCCTACAATCAGCCCCAGCATTTT. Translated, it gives CASSLDQGPPYNQPQHF.

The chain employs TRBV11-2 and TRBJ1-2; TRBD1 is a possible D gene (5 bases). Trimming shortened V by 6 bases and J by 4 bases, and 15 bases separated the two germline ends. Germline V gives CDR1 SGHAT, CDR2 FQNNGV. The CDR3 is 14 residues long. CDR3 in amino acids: CASRFGGGIYGYTF. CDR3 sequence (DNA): TGTGCCAGCAGGTTTGGTGGGGGTATCTATGGCTACACCTTC.

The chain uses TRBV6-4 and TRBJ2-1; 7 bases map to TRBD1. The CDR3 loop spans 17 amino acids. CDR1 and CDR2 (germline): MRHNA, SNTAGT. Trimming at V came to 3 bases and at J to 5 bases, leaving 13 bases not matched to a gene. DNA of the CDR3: TGTGCCAGCAGTGAAAGGGGGCGGAATCCTAGTAACAATGAGCAGTTCTTC. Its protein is CASSERGRNPSNNEQFF.

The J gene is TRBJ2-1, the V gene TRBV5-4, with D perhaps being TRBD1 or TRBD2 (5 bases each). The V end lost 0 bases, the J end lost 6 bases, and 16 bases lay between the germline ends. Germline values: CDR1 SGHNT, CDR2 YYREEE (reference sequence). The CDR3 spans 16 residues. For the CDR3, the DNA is TGTGCCAGCAGCTTGGTGGGCGCCCAGAGGGGCAATGAGCAGTTCTTC. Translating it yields CASSLVGAQRGNEQFF.

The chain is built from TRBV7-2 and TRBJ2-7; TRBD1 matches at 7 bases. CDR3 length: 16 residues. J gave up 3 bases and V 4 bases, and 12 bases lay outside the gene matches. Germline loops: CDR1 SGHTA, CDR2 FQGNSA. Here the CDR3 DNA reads TGTGCCAGCAGCTCAGGGAAAGGGGGACAGAACTACGAGCAGTACTTC. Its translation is CASSSGKGGQNYEQYF.

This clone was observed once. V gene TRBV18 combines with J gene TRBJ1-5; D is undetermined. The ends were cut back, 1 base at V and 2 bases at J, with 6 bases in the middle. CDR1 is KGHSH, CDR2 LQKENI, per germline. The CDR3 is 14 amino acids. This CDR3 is CASSPRTGNQPQHF. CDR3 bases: TGTGCCAGCTCACCACGTACAGGCAATCAGCCCCAGCATTTT.

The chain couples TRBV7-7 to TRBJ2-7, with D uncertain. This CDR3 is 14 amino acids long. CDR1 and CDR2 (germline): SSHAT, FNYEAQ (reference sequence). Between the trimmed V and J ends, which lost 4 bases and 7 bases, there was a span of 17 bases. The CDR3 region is CASSSNGGLREQYF. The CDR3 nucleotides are TGTGCCAGCAGCTCCAACGGTGGTCTGAGAGAGCAGTACTTC.

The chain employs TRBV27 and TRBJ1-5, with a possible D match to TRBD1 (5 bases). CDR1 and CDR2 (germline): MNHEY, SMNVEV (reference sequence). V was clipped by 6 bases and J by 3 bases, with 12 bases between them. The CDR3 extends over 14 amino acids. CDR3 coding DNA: TGTGCCAGCAGGCCCGGGGGTCCCAATCAGCCCCAGCATTTT. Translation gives CASRPGGPNQPQHF.

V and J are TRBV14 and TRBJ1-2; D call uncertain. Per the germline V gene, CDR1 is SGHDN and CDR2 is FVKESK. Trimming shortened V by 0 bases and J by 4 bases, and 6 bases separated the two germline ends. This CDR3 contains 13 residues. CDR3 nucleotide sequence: TGTGCCAGCAGCCAAGATTCCCTCTATGGCTACACCTTC. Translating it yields CASSQDSLYGYTF. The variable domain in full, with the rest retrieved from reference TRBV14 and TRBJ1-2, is EAGVTQFPSHSVIEKGQTVTLRCDPISGHDNLYWYRRVMGKEIKFLLHFVKESKQDESGMPNNRFLAERTGGTYSTLKVQPAELEDSGVYFCASSQDSLYGYTFGSGTRLTVV.

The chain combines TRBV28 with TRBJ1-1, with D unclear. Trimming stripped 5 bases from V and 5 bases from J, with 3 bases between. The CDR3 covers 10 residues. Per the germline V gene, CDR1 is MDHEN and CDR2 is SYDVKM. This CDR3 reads CASSNTEAFF. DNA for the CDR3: TGTGCCAGCAGTAATACTGAAGCTTTCTTT.

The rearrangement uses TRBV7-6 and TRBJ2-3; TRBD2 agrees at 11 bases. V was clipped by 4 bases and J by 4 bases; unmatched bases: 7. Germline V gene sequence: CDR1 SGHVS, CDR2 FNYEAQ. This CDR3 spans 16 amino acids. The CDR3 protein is CASSSLLAGGPDTQYF. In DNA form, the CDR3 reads TGTGCCAGCAGCTCCCTGCTAGCGGGAGGCCCAGATACGCAGTATTTT. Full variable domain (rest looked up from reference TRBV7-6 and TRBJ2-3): GAGVSQSPRYKVTKRGQDVALRCDPISGHVSLYWYRQALGQGPEFLTYFNYEAQQDKSGLPNDRFSAERPEGSISTLTIQRTEQRDSAMYRCASSSLLAGGPDTQYFGPGTRLTVL.

The CDR3 bases are TGTGCCAGCAGCTTAGCGGGGGGTCCTGGGGAGCTGTTTTTT. It yields the protein CASSLAGGPGELFF. V and J are TRBV7-6 and TRBJ2-2, with D tentatively TRBD2 (6 bases). CDR3 length equals 14 residues. Germline V gene sequence: CDR1 SGHVS, CDR2 FNYEAQ. The V end lost 0 bases, the J end lost 8 bases, and 10 bases lay between the germline ends.

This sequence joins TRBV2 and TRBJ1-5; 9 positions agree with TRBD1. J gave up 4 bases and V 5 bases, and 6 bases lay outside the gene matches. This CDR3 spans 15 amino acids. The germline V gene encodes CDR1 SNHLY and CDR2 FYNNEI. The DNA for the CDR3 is TGTGCCAGCAGTCAATCGGGACAGGGTAATCAGCCCCAGCATTTT. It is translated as CASSQSGQGNQPQHF. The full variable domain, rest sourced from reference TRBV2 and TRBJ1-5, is EPEVTQTPSHQVTQMGQEVILRCVPISNHLYFYWYRQILGQKVEFLVSFYNNEISEKSEIFDDQFSVERPDGSNFTLKIRSTKLEDSAMYFCASSQSGQGNQPQHFGDGTRLSIL.

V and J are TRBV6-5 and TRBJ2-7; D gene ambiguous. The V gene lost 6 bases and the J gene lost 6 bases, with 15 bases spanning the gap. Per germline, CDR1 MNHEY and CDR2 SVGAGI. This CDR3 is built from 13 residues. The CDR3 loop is CASRRVRALEQYF. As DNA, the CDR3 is TGTGCCAGCAGGAGAGTAAGGGCCCTCGAGCAGTACTTC.

The CDR3 is CAWRAGWIDTQYF. CDR3 nucleotide sequence: TGTGCCTGGAGGGCTGGCTGGATAGATACGCAGTATTTT. The J gene is TRBJ2-3, the V gene TRBV30; D is ambiguous. Trimming left V 3 bases short and J 5 bases short, with 12 bases between. The length of the CDR3 is 13 residues. CDR1 and CDR2 (germline): GTSNPN, SVGIG (reference sequence).

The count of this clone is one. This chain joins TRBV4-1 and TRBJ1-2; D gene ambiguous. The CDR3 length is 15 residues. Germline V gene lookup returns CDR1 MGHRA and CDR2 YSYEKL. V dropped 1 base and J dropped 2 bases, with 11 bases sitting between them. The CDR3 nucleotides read TGCGCCAGCAGCCAAGCGCTGCAGGAAAACTATGGCTACACCTTC. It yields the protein CASSQALQENYGYTF.

The CDR3 here is CASRNRGQKYEQYF. The DNA of the CDR3 is TGTGCCAGCAGAAACCGGGGTCAGAAGTACGAGCAGTACTTC. J is TRBJ2-7 and V is TRBV6-5; tentative D call: TRBD2 (5 bases). CDR1 and CDR2 from the germline V gene are MNHEY and SVGAGI. Trimming shortened V by 6 bases and J by 4 bases, and 16 bases separated the two germline ends. The CDR3 extends over 14 amino acids.

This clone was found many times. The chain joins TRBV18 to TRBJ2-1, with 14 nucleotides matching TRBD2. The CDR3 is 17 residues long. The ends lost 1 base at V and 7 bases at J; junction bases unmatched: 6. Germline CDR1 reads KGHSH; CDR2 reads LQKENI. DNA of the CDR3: TGTGCCAGCTCACCACTCCCCGGGACTAGCGGGAGAAATGAGCAGTTCTTC. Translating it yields CASSPLPGTSGRNEQFF.

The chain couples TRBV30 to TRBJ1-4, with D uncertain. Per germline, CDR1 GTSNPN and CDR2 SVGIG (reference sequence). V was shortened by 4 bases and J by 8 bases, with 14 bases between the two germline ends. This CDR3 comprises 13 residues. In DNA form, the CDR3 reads TGTGCCTGGACGGGCAGTTTACGGGAAAAACTGTTTTTT. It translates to CAWTGSLREKLFF.

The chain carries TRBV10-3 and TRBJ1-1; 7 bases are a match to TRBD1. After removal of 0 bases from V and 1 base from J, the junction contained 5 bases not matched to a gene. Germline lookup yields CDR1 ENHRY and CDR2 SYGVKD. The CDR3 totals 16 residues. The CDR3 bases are TGTGCCATCAGTGAGTCGGGGACAGACACGAACACTGAAGCTTTCTTT. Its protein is CAISESGTDTNTEAFF.